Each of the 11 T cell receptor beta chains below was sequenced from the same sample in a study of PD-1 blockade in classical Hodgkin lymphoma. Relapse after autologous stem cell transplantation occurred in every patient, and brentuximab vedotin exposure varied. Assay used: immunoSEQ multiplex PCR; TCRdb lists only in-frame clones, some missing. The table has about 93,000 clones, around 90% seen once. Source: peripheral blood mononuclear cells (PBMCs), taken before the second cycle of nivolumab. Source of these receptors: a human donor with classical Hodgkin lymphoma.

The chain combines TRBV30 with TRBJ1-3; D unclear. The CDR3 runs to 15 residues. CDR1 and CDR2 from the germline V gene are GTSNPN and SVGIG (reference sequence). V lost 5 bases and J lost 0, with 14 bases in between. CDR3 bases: TGTGCCTGGTTATCTGTTTCAAGCTCTGGAAACACCATATATTTT. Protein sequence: CAWLSVSSSGNTIYF.

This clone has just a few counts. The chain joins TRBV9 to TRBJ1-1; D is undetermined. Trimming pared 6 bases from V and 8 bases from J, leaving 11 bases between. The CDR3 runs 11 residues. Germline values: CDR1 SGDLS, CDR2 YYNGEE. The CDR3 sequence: CASTKIVEAFF. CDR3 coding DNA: TGTGCCAGCACCAAGATCGTGGAAGCTTTCTTT.

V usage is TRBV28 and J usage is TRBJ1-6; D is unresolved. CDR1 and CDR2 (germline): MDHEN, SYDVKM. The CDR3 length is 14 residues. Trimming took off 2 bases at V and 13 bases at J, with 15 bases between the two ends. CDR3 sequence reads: CASSLGGPLDPLHF. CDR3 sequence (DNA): TGTGCCAGCAGTTTAGGTGGTCCCCTAGATCCCCTCCACTTT. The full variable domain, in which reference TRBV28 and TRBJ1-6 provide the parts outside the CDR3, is DVKVTQSSRYLVKRTGEKVFLECVQDMDHENMFWYRQDPGLGLRLIYFSYDVKMKEKGDIPEGYSVSREKKERFSLILESASTNQTSMYLCASSLGGPLDPLHFGNGTRLTVT.

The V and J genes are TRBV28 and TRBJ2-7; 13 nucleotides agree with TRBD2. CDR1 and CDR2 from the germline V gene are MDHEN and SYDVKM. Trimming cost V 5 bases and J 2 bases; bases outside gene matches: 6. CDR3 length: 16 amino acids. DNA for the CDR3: TGTGCCAGCAGTCACAGACTAGCGGGAGGTCCCTACGAGCAGTACTTC. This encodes CASSHRLAGGPYEQYF.

The CDR3 loop is CASSISTSGGQETQYF. The DNA of the CDR3 is TGTGCCAGTAGTATTTCGACTAGCGGGGGGCAAGAGACCCAGTACTTC. This chain uses TRBV19 with TRBJ2-5; 13 nucleotides match TRBD2. Looked up from germline, CDR1 is LNHDA and CDR2 is SQIVND (reference sequence). V gave up 3 bases and J gave up 2 bases; unmatched junction bases: 3. The CDR3 is 16 amino acids.

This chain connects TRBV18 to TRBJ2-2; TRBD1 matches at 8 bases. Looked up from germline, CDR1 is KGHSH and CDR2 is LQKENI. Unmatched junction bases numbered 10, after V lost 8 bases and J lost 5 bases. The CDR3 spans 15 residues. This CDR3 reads CASRRGTGNTGELFF. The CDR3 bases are TGTGCCAGCCGCCGAGGGACAGGAAATACCGGGGAGCTGTTTTTT. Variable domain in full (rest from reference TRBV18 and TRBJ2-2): NAGVMQNPRHLVRRRGQEARLRCSPMKGHSHVYWYRQLPEEGLKFMVYLQKENIIDESGMPKERFSAEFPKEGPSILRIQQVVRGDSAAYFCASRRGTGNTGELFFGEGSRLTVL.

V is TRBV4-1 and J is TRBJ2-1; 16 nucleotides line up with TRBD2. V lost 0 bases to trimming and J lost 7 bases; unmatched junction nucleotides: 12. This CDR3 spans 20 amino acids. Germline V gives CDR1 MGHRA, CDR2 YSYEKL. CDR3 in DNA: TGCGCCAGCAGCCAAGAGTCCGGGACTAGCGGGAGGGCCCTCGATAATGAGCAGTTCTTC. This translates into CASSQESGTSGRALDNEQFF.

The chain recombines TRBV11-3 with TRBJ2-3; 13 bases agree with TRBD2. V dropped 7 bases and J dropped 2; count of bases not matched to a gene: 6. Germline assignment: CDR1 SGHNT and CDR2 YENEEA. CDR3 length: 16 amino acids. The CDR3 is CASTRLAGGPTDTQYF. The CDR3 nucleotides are TGTGCCAGCACCCGACTAGCGGGAGGACCCACAGATACGCAGTATTTT.

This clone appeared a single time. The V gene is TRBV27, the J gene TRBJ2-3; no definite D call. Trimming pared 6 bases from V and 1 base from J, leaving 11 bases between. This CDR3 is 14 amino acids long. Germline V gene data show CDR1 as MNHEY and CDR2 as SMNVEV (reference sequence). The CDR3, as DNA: TGTGCCAGCAGGACCGATACTGGCACAGATACGCAGTATTTT. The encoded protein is CASRTDTGTDTQYF.

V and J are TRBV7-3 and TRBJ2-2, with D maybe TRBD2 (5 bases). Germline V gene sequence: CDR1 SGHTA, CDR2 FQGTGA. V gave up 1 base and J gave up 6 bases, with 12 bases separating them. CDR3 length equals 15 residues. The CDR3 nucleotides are TGTGCCAGCAGCTTAAGTGGGAGATACTCCGGGGAGCTGTTTTTT. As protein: CASSLSGRYSGELFF.

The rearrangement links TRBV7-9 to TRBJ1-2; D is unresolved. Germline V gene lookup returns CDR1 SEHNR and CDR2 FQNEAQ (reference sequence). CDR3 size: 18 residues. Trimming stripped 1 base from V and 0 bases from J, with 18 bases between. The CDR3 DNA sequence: TGTGCCAGCAGCTTAGTGCCAGGCGACTCGAGCGCTAACTATGGCTACACCTTC. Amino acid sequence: CASSLVPGDSSANYGYTF.